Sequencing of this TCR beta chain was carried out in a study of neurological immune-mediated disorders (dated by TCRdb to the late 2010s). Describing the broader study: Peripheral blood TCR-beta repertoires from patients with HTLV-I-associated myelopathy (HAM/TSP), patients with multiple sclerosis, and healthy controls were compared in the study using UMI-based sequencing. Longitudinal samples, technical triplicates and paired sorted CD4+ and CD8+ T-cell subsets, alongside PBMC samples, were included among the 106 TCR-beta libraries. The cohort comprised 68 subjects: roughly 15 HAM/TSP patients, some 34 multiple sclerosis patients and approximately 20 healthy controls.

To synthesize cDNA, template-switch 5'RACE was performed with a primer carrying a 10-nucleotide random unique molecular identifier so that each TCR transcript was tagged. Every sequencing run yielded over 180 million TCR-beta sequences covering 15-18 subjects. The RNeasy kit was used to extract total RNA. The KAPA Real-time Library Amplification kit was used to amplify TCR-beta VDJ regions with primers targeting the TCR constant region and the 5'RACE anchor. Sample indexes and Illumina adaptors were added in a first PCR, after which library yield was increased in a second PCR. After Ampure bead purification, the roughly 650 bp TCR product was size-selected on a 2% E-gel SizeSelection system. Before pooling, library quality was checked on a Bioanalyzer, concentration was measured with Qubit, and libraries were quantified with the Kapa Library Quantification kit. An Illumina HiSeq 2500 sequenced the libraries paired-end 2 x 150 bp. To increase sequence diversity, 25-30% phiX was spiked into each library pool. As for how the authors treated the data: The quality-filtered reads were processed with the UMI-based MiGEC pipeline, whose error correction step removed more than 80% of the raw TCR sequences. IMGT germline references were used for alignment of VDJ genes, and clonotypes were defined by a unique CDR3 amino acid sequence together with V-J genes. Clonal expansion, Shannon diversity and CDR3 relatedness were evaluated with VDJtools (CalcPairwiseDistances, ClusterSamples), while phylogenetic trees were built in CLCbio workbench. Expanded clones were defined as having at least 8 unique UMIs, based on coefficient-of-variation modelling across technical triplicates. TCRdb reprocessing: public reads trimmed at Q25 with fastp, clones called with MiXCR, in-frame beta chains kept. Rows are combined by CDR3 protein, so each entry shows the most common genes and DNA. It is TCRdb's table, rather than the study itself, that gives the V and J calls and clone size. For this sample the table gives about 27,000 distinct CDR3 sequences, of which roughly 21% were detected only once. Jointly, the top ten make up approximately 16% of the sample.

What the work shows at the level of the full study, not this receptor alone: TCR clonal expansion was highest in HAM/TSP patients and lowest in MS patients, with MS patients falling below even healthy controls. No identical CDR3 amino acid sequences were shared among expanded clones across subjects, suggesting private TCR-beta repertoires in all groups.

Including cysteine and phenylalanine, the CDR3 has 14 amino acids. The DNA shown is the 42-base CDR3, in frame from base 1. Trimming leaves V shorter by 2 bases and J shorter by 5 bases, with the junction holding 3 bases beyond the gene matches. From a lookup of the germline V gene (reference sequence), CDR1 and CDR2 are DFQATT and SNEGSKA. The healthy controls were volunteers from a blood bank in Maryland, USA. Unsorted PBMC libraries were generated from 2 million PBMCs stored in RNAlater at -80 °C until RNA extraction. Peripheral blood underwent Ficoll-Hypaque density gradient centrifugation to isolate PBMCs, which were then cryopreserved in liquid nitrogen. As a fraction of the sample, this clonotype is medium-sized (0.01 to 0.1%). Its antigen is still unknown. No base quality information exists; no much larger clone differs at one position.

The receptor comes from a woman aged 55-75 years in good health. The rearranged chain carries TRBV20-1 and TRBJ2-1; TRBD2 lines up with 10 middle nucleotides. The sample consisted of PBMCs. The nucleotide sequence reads TGCAGTGCTAGATCACTAGCGGGGAACAATGAGCAGTTCTTC. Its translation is CSARSLAGNNEQFF.